The following is a T cell receptor beta chain sequence with its context. This could be a read error, since a much larger clone is one nucleotide away. The CDR3 runs 12 residues. Germline CDR1 GTSNPN, CDR2 SVGIG (reference sequence). V lost 3 bases to trimming and J lost 5 bases; unmatched junction nucleotides: 4. This specimen comes from a study of tumor and adjacent non-tumor tissue in lung cancer. RNA was extracted from bulk tissue without any cell sorting. More than 3 cm separated this lung sample from the edge of the tumor. A modified ARM-PCR protocol with three rounds of nested PCR amplified TCRbeta. TCRdb independently ran MiXCR on the multiplex PCR reads; one entry per CDR3 protein. The sample carries roughly 48,000 distinct CDR3 sequences, around 60% recorded once.

The sequenced sample was distant non-tumor lung tissue. The chain carries TRBV30 and TRBJ2-7; 7 bases map to TRBD2. This clonotype originated in a woman between 65 and 79 years old with non-small cell lung cancer. This chain's CDR3 is CAWSYGRNEQYF. The DNA for the CDR3 is TGTGCCTGGAGCTACGGGAGGAACGAGCAGTACTTC. Full variable domain (remainder filled in from reference TRBV30 and TRBJ2-7): SQTIHQWPATLVQPVGSPLSLECTVEGTSNPNLYWYRQAAGRGLQLLFYSVGIGQISSEVPQNLSASRPQDRQFILSSKKLLLSDSGFYLCAWSYGRNEQYFGPGTRLTVT.